What follows are 29 T cell receptor beta chains derived from one specimen sequenced in a study of control samples from healthy donors and cancer patients. Repertoires were generated with immunoSEQ multiplex PCR, while TCRdb's copy carries only in-frame clones and drops some. The table has 20,000 to 30,000 clones, about nine tenths seen once. Sequenced material: PBMCs. Receptors were obtained from a middle-aged man with lung cancer.

V usage is TRBV7-2 and J usage is TRBJ2-2, with TRBD2 identical over 7 bases. Germline V lookup: CDR1 SGHTA, CDR2 FQGNSA. This CDR3 comprises 15 residues. Trimming cost V 7 bases and J 0 bases; bases outside gene matches: 5. This CDR3 is CASKTAGSNTGELFF. CDR3 coding DNA: TGTGCCAGCAAAACAGCGGGGTCGAACACCGGGGAGCTGTTTTTT.

The chain links TRBV4-1 to TRBJ1-4; a possible D gene is TRBD1 (5 bases). CDR1 MGHRA and CDR2 YSYEKL come from the germline V gene. Trimming took off 0 bases at V and 3 bases at J, with 14 bases between the two ends. CDR3 length: 17 residues. CDR3 sequence reads: CASSQDRERGANEKLFF. The CDR3 DNA sequence: TGCGCCAGCAGCCAAGATCGGGAACGAGGGGCTAATGAAAAACTGTTTTTT.

This chain joins TRBV5-4 and TRBJ2-5, with TRBD1 matching 9 bases. V lost 0 bases to trimming and J lost 2 bases; unmatched junction nucleotides: 2. This CDR3 has 15 amino acids. Germline values: CDR1 SGHNT, CDR2 YYREEE (reference sequence). The CDR3 spells CASSLETGGQETQYF. CDR3 nucleotide sequence: TGTGCCAGCAGCTTGGAGACAGGGGGTCAAGAGACCCAGTACTTC.

The chain uses TRBV19 and TRBJ1-2, with D tentatively TRBD1 (5 bases). Between the trimmed V and J ends, which lost 1 base and 4 bases, there was a span of 10 bases. This CDR3 is built from 14 residues. The germline V gene encodes CDR1 LNHDA and CDR2 SQIVND (reference sequence). In nucleotides, the CDR3 is TGTGCCAGTAGTATAGCCGAGGGGCGCTATGGCTACACCTTC. Protein product: CASSIAEGRYGYTF. Complete variable domain (other parts from reference TRBV19 and TRBJ1-2): DGGITQSPKYLFRKEGQNVTLSCEQNLNHDAMYWYRQDPGQGLRLIYYSQIVNDFQKGDIAEGYSVSREKKESFPLTVTSAQKNPTAFYLCASSIAEGRYGYTFGSGTRLTVV.

The CDR3 region is CASSLEAANTGELFF. CDR3 bases: TGCGCCAGCAGCTTGGAGGCAGCGAACACCGGGGAGCTGTTTTTT. V usage is TRBV5-1 and J usage is TRBJ2-2; D not certain. Germline V CDR1 and CDR2: SGHRS, YFSETQ. The CDR3 runs 15 residues. Trimming cost V 0 bases and J 0 bases, with 6 bases left between them.

V gene TRBV11-1 combines with J gene TRBJ2-1; D is possibly TRBD1 (7 bases). The CDR3 is made up of 16 amino acids. The germline gives CDR1 SGHAT, CDR2 FQDESV (reference sequence). Trimming left V 5 bases short and J 5 bases short, with 19 bases between. The CDR3 reads CASSQGGGGLNNEQFF. The DNA for the CDR3 is TGTGCCAGCAGCCAGGGAGGAGGGGGCCTTAACAATGAGCAGTTCTTC. Using reference TRBV11-1 and TRBJ2-1 for the parts outside the CDR3, the full variable domain is EAEVAQSPRYKITEKSQAVAFWCDPISGHATLYWYRQILGQGPELLVQFQDESVVDDSQLPKDRFSAERLKGVDSTLKIQPAELGDSAMYLCASSQGGGGLNNEQFFGPGTRLTVL.

The rearrangement joins TRBV5-8 to TRBJ2-7; 7 bases match TRBD2. Trimming cost V 4 bases and J 0 bases; bases outside gene matches: 4. Germline V lookup: CDR1 SGHTS, CDR2 YDEGEE. This CDR3 has 14 amino acids. The CDR3 sequence: CASSPGGSSYEQYF. The CDR3 DNA sequence: TGTGCCAGCAGCCCAGGCGGGAGCTCCTACGAGCAGTACTTC.

The V and J genes are TRBV18 and TRBJ2-6; the match to TRBD2 covers 14 bases. The CDR3 covers 18 residues. Trimming took 3 bases from V and 4 from J; bases not matched to a gene: 5. In germline, CDR1 is KGHSH, CDR2 LQKENI. The CDR3 region is CASSPGTSGGNGANVLTF. The CDR3 DNA reads TGTGCCAGCTCACCCGGGACTAGCGGGGGTAACGGGGCCAACGTCCTGACTTTC.

V and J are TRBV6-4 and TRBJ1-2, with 8 bases identical to TRBD1. CDR3 length equals 16 residues. Germline CDR1 MRHNA, CDR2 SNTAGT. V trimming: 0 bases; J trimming: 7 bases; junction bases outside the gene matches: 10. In DNA, the CDR3 is TGTGCCAGCAGTGACTCGGCTTGGACAGGGAGGGGTGGCTACACCTTC. As protein: CASSDSAWTGRGGYTF.

This chain connects TRBV4-1 to TRBJ1-4; possibly TRBD1 for D (6 bases). Trimming left V 1 base short and J 8 bases short, with 11 bases between. The CDR3 extends over 14 amino acids. Germline V lookup: CDR1 MGHRA, CDR2 YSYEKL. CDR3 in amino acids: CASSQAGALEKLFF. The CDR3 region has the DNA TGCGCCAGCAGCCAAGCGGGGGCGCTGGAAAAACTGTTTTTT.

Here the CDR3 reads CATSRDRVGGNTIYF. The CDR3 DNA follows: TGTGCCACCAGCAGAGATAGGGTGGGGGGAAACACCATATATTTT. The chain combines TRBV15 with TRBJ1-3; D is uncertain. The V and J ends lost 0 bases and 4 bases respectively, with 10 bases between them. Looked up from germline, CDR1 is LNHNV and CDR2 is YYDKDF (reference sequence). This CDR3 has 15 amino acids.

The count of this clone is one. This sequence joins TRBV7-9 and TRBJ2-1; perhaps TRBD2 as D (6 bases). The CDR3 has 15 amino acids. Germline CDR1 reads SEHNR; CDR2 reads FQNEAQ (reference sequence). The germline V and J ends were trimmed by 3 bases and 5 bases, with 14 bases remaining between them. The CDR3 DNA reads as TGTGCCAGCAGCTTTTCGCCTAGCGCCCACAATGAGCAGTTCTTC. Amino acid sequence: CASSFSPSAHNEQFF.

V gene TRBV11-3 combines with J gene TRBJ2-1; the match to TRBD2 covers 12 bases. From germline, CDR1 is SGHNT and CDR2 YENEEA. The J segment lost 5 bases and the V segment lost 5 bases, leaving 4 bases of the junction unmatched. CDR3 length: 15 residues. The CDR3 DNA sequence: TGTGCCAGCAGCCCAAGACTAGCGGGGGACAATGAGCAGTTCTTC. Its protein product is CASSPRLAGDNEQFF.

The genes are TRBV12-5 and TRBJ1-5, with D unresolved. CDR1 and CDR2 from the germline V gene are LGHNT and FRNRAP. Trimming shortened V by 6 bases and J by 0 bases, and 6 bases separated the two germline ends. The CDR3 extends over 13 amino acids. In nucleotides, the CDR3 is TGTGCTAGTGGACTCAGTAGCAATCAGCCCCAGCATTTT. Translation gives CASGLSSNQPQHF. The complete variable domain, with remaining parts taken from reference TRBV12-5 and TRBJ1-5, reads DARVTQTPRHKVTEMGQEVTMRCQPILGHNTVFWYRQTMMQGLELLAYFRNRAPLDDSGMPKDRFSAEMPDATLATLKIQPSEPRDSAVYFCASGLSSNQPQHFGDGTRLSIL.

V is TRBV5-6 and J is TRBJ2-2; no definite D call. CDR1 and CDR2 from the germline V gene are SGHDT and YYEEEE. The CDR3 has 12 amino acids. Trimming left V 0 bases short and J 7 bases short, with 4 bases between. CDR3 coding DNA: TGTGCCAGCAGCTTGGGGGTCGGGGAGCTGTTTTTT. This encodes CASSLGVGELFF.

The gene calls are TRBV3-1 (or the pseudogene TRBV3-2) and TRBJ2-4; D is perhaps TRBD1 (6 bases). V was clipped by 5 bases and J by 0 bases, with 11 bases between them. CDR3 length: 15 amino acids. The germline CDR1 and CDR2 sequences are LGHDT and YNNKEL (reference sequence). In DNA form, the CDR3 reads TGTGCCAGCAGCTTGCAGGGGACAGCCAAAAACATTCAGTACTTC. It specifies CASSLQGTAKNIQYF.

The rearrangement joins TRBV6-5 to TRBJ1-2, with 7 bases lining up with TRBD1. Germline V gene data show CDR1 as MNHEY and CDR2 as SVGAGI. J was trimmed by 9 bases and V by 6 bases; bases with no gene match: 13. The CDR3 is 14 residues long. CDR3 nucleotide sequence: TGTGCCAGCAGGCAGGGGGGATATGCATTCAGCTACACCTTC. Translating gives CASRQGGYAFSYTF.

The chain carries TRBV4-3 and TRBJ2-1; 10 nucleotides align to TRBD2. This CDR3 region has 20 residues. V lost 0 bases and J lost 5; bases outside the gene matches: 16. CDR1 and CDR2 (germline): LGHNA, YSLEER. CDR3 in DNA: TGCGCCAGCAGCCAAGATTTAAGAGTTGCTAGCGGGGGCCGACACAATGAGCAGTTCTTC. This codes for CASSQDLRVASGGRHNEQFF.

Only one count was recorded for this clone. V is TRBV19 and J is TRBJ2-7; TRBD1 might be the D (6 bases). CDR3 size: 15 residues. In germline, CDR1 is LNHDA, CDR2 SQIVND (reference sequence). V was clipped by 2 bases and J by 6 bases, with 17 bases between them. The CDR3, as DNA: TGTGCCAGTAGTATAAGGGCACTTAAAGGGGGCGAGCAGTACTTC. It translates to CASSIRALKGGEQYF.

This clone was seen a single time. The CDR3 ends on some other residue instead of the conserved phenylalanine or tryptophan, so this is likely a read error. The DNA is left out, because the CDR3 cannot be placed on it with certainty; the CDR3 is given as TCRdb lists it. The chain links TRBV29-1 to TRBJ1-2. The germline CDR1 and CDR2 sequences are SQVTM and ANQGSEA. Inclusive of both ends, the CDR3 amounts to 8 amino acids. The CDR3 sequence is CSVEGGAM.

This chain links TRBV21-1 with TRBJ1-3. TRBV21-1 is classified as a pseudogene. The CDR3 runs 17 residues. The CDR3 DNA is TGTGCCAGCAGCAAAGCGCAGGAGGAGTCTTCTGGAAACACCATATATTTT. Protein sequence: CASSKAQEESSGNTIYF.

The chain combines TRBV5-4 with TRBJ2-1, with 9 bases matching TRBD1. In germline, CDR1 is SGHNT, CDR2 YYREEE (reference sequence). Trimming at V came to 4 bases and at J to 9 bases, leaving 11 bases not matched to a gene. The CDR3 totals 15 residues. The CDR3 reads CASSPTGTGLTEQFF. DNA of the CDR3: TGTGCCAGCAGCCCCACCGGGACAGGGTTGACTGAGCAGTTCTTC. The full variable domain, its missing parts supplied by reference TRBV5-4 and TRBJ2-1, is ETGVTQSPTHLIKTRGQQVTLRCSSQSGHNTVSWYQQALGQGPQFIFQYYREEENGRGNFPPRFSGLQFPNYSSELNVNALELDDSALYLCASSPTGTGLTEQFFGPGTRLTVL.

The chain joins TRBV3-1 (or the pseudogene TRBV3-2) to TRBJ1-3, with D possibly matching TRBD1 (6 bases). Trimming cost V 6 bases and J 11 bases, with 11 bases left between them. This CDR3 has 11 amino acids. Germline V gene sequence: CDR1 LGHDT, CDR2 YNNKEL (reference sequence). The CDR3 region is CASRYRVPIYF. The CDR3 DNA reads as TGTGCCAGCAGATACAGGGTCCCCATATATTTT.

The count of this clone is one. The chain recombines TRBV2 with TRBJ1-5; 11 bases are shared with TRBD1. Per the germline V gene, CDR1 is SNHLY and CDR2 is FYNNEI. This CDR3 has 19 residues. V shed 4 bases and J 0 bases; nucleotides not matched to a gene: 11. In DNA, the CDR3 is TGTGCCAGCAGTGGGGGACAGGGGGGTAACTTTTATAGCAATCAGCCCCAGCATTTT. Translating gives CASSGGQGGNFYSNQPQHF.

The chain links TRBV6-1 to TRBJ2-2, with 8 bases identical to TRBD2. CDR1 and CDR2 (germline): MNHNS, SASEGT. Unmatched junction bases numbered 8, after V lost 4 bases and J lost 1 base. The CDR3 is 17 amino acids. The CDR3 DNA is TGTGCCAGCAGTGCCCCCCCGAGCGGGGGGAACACCGGGGAGCTGTTTTTT. It is translated as CASSAPPSGGNTGELFF.

The rearrangement joins TRBV10-3 to TRBJ1-2; 8 bases match TRBD1. Germline lookup yields CDR1 ENHRY and CDR2 SYGVKD. J gave up 8 bases and V 6 bases, and 5 bases lay outside the gene matches. There are 12 residues in the CDR3. The CDR3 is CAISGQGWGYTF. CDR3 in DNA: TGTGCCATCAGCGGACAGGGCTGGGGCTACACCTTC.

V is TRBV11-1 and J is TRBJ1-5; tentatively, D is TRBD1 (6 bases). V was pared by 1 base and J by 9 bases, with 16 bases between. Germline CDR1 SGHAT, CDR2 FQDESV (reference sequence). The CDR3 covers 15 residues. The CDR3 region has the DNA TGTGCCAGCAGCTTAGGGGGGCAGGCTACAGTGCCCCAGCATTTT. This translates into CASSLGGQATVPQHF.

This rearrangement joins TRBV18 to TRBJ2-4; the D is unclear. Germline lookup yields CDR1 KGHSH and CDR2 LQKENI. The CDR3 spans 16 residues. The ends were cut back, 1 base at V and 3 bases at J, with 13 bases in the middle. The CDR3 spells CASSPRTDFGKNIQYF. The CDR3 nucleotides are TGTGCCAGCTCACCACGAACAGACTTTGGCAAAAACATTCAGTACTTC.

The rearrangement joins TRBV7-9 to TRBJ1-5; D gene unclear. The germline V gene encodes CDR1 SEHNR and CDR2 FQNEAQ (reference sequence). This CDR3 is 16 amino acids long. Trimming removed 5 bases from V and 1 base from J, with 15 bases in between. CDR3 coding DNA: TGTGCCAGCAGCCCTCTATCAGGTAGAAGCAATCAGCCCCAGCATTTT. It encodes CASSPLSGRSNQPQHF.